The clone carrying this T cell receptor beta chain was detected a few times. The antigen is unknown. Method: immunoSEQ multiplex PCR; TCRdb's copy keeps in-frame clones and lacks some. The repertoire consists of approximately 25,000 clones, with about 94% occurring once and the leading ten covering around 7.1%. The entry originates in a study of STAT3 mutations in large granular lymphocyte leukemia. Study as a whole: Immunosuppressive therapy was given to more than half of T-LGLL patients. Overall study findings and caveats: A small but highly pathogenic clone may have been missed. Clonal expansion was inferred from other time points because no sample existed at each clone's first appearance. Suggested: STAT3 mutation was not the ancestral event for these clonal expansions. Every T-LGLL patient had at least one immunodominant TCRbeta clonotype.

The material sequenced was peripheral blood mononuclear cells. This clonotype was sampled from a man aged 40-49 years with T-cell large granular lymphocyte leukemia. Some clones in this sample may be carry-over from other donors' samples.

CDR3 sequence reads: CATSRDRLAGGRNEQFF. The CDR3 DNA sequence: TGTGCCACCAGCAGAGATCGGCTAGCGGGGGGGCGTAATGAGCAGTTCTTC. The chain has TRBV15 and TRBJ2-1; TRBD2 matches 12 bases. CDR3 length equals 17 residues. V gave up 0 bases and J gave up 7 bases; unmatched junction bases: 7. CDR1 is LNHNV and CDR2 is YYDKDF in the germline V gene (reference sequence).